The 21 T cell receptor beta chains presented below share a single source sample, sequenced in a study of T-cell reconstitution after alpha-beta-depleted transplantation in children. Unique molecular identifiers were incorporated when the TCRbeta library was constructed. A single record per CDR3 protein comes from TCRdb applying MiXCR to the PCR reads. The sample contains about 150,000 distinct CDR3 sequences, 11% of which appear only once. Sample: PBMCs, taken before TCRalphabeta/CD19-depleted stem cell transplant. The source is a boy younger than 10 with acute myeloid leukemia, due to receive a stem cell transplant.

This clonotype occurred many times. V usage is TRBV18 and J usage is TRBJ1-1; a weak D match, TRBD1 (5 bases). CDR3 length equals 13 residues. The germline V gene encodes CDR1 KGHSH and CDR2 LQKENI. V dropped 3 bases and J dropped 7 bases, with 12 bases sitting between them. The CDR3 coding sequence is TGTGCCAGCTCACCGGGGGGAGAGATTGAAGCTTTCTTT. It encodes CASSPGGEIEAFF.

This clonotype was found many times. The V and J genes are TRBV5-1 and TRBJ2-3; 10 nucleotides line up with TRBD2. The germline V gene has CDR1 SGHRS and CDR2 YFSETQ. This CDR3 is built from 17 residues. The V gene end was trimmed by 0 bases and the J gene end by 1 base; junction bases not matched to a gene: 5. This CDR3 reads CASSLGGTSGGTDTQYF. The CDR3 bases are TGCGCCAGCAGCTTGGGAGGAACTAGCGGGGGCACAGATACGCAGTATTTT.

This clonotype has at least ten counts. The genes are TRBV29-1 and TRBJ2-1; 7 nucleotides align to TRBD1. Germline trimming cut 7 bases from V and 4 bases from J; bases unmatched to any gene: 7. Per germline, CDR1 SQVTM and CDR2 ANQGSEA. CDR3 length: 13 amino acids. CDR3 sequence reads: CSARTGTYNEQFF. In DNA, the CDR3 is TGCAGCGCTAGGACAGGAACGTACAATGAGCAGTTCTTC.

As regards this clonotype: Being one base from a much bigger clone, this may be a read error. The chain uses TRBV7-2 and TRBJ1-2; no reliable D call. Per the germline V gene, CDR1 is SGHTA and CDR2 is FQGNSA. The CDR3 covers 14 residues. The CDR3 protein is CASCLALASGGYTF. The CDR3 DNA sequence: TGTGCCAGCTGCTTAGCTTTGGCCAGCGGTGGCTACACCTTC.

This clonotype showed up many times. This chain joins TRBV5-5 and TRBJ1-1; D not resolved. The CDR3 covers 13 residues. Trimming pared 1 base from V and 6 bases from J, leaving 10 bases between. Germline assignment: CDR1 SGHKS and CDR2 YYEKEE (reference sequence). For the CDR3, the DNA is TGTGCCAGCAGCTTGTGGTGGGTGTCTGAAGCTTTCTTT. Translating gives CASSLWWVSEAFF.

Many counts were recorded for this clonotype. V usage is TRBV18 and J usage is TRBJ1-2, with 9 bases aligning to TRBD1. Per germline, CDR1 KGHSH and CDR2 LQKENI. The CDR3 loop spans 15 amino acids. V shed 2 bases and J 8 bases; nucleotides not matched to a gene: 9. CDR3 bases: TGTGCCAGCTCACCAGGGACAGGGTCCTTATACGGCTACACCTTC. Protein product: CASSPGTGSLYGYTF.

The V gene is TRBV2, the J gene TRBJ2-5, with D perhaps matching TRBD2 (5 bases). CDR1 is SNHLY, CDR2 FYNNEI, per germline. The CDR3 has 12 residues. V lost 10 bases, J lost 1 base, and 10 bases lay in between. CDR3 region: CATPTTQETQYF. CDR3 nucleotide sequence: TGTGCCACCCCGACTACCCAAGAGACCCAGTACTTC.

Of note for this clonotype: A much larger clone lies one base from this, so it may be a read error. The CDR3 is CACSLQGFGGTNEKLFF. The CDR3, as DNA: TGCGCCTGCAGCCTACAGGGATTCGGTGGCACTAATGAAAAACTGTTTTTT. V is TRBV5-1 and J is TRBJ1-4; possibly TRBD1 for D (6 bases). In germline, CDR1 is SGHRS, CDR2 YFSETQ. This CDR3 region has 17 residues.

Worth noting for this clonotype: One base away lies a much larger clone, so this may be a sequencing read error. This chain connects TRBV20-1 to TRBJ2-2, with D unresolved. Germline assignment: CDR1 DFQATT and CDR2 SNEGSKA (reference sequence). This CDR3 region has 14 residues. V lost 3 bases to trimming and J lost 9 bases, with 17 bases between them. The CDR3 loop is CSARMQISFRELFF. CDR3 in DNA: TGCAGTGCTAGGATGCAGATATCTTTCAGGGAGCTGTTTTTT.

This clonotype was seen at least ten times. The chain uses TRBV5-1 and TRBJ2-7; D possibly matches TRBD1 or TRBD2 (6 bases each). V was clipped by 3 bases and J by 4 bases, with 17 bases between them. This CDR3 spans 15 amino acids. CDR1 and CDR2 (germline): SGHRS, YFSETQ. The CDR3 loop is CASSWGAGTSYEQYF. The CDR3 DNA reads TGCGCCAGCAGCTGGGGGGCAGGGACCAGTTACGAGCAGTACTTC.

At least ten counts were recorded for this clonotype. The chain links TRBV5-5 to TRBJ1-1, with 7 bases fitting TRBD1. Germline V CDR1 and CDR2: SGHKS, YYEKEE (reference sequence). V lost 0 bases and J lost 8; bases outside the gene matches: 4. The CDR3 runs to 13 residues. The DNA of the CDR3 is TGTGCCAGCAGCTTGGTCAGACAGGGCGAAGCTTTCTTT. This codes for CASSLVRQGEAFF.

This clonotype came up many times. The genes are TRBV6-1 and TRBJ2-1, with D perhaps TRBD1 or TRBD2 (6 bases each). V was trimmed by 2 bases and J by 7 bases, leaving 24 bases between them. This CDR3 contains 18 residues. Germline V gives CDR1 MNHNS, CDR2 SASEGT. The chain's CDR3 is CASSERVPGGVYANEQFF. In nucleotides, the CDR3 is TGTGCCAGCAGTGAAAGGGTCCCCGGGGGCGTATATGCAAATGAGCAGTTCTTC.

This clonotype showed up many times. The genes are TRBV13 and TRBJ2-1; D remains ambiguous. CDR3 size: 13 residues. Germline CDR1 reads PRHDT; CDR2 reads FYEKMQ (reference sequence). The V end lost 3 bases, the J end lost 3 bases, and 6 bases lay between the germline ends. The CDR3 protein is CASSFTGYNEQFF. Here the CDR3 DNA reads TGTGCCAGCAGCTTCACTGGCTACAATGAGCAGTTCTTC.

This clonotype occurred many times. The genes are TRBV20-1 and TRBJ2-3; D not certain. The V and J ends lost 2 bases and 6 bases respectively, with 9 bases between them. The CDR3 spans 12 residues. The germline V gene has CDR1 DFQATT and CDR2 SNEGSKA (reference sequence). CDR3 in DNA: TGCAGTGCTAGACCTCTTTCGGATACGCAGTATTTT. Residues: CSARPLSDTQYF.

The chain joins TRBV19 to TRBJ2-7, with 8 bases fitting TRBD2. The CDR3 is 14 amino acids. Germline CDR1 is LNHDA and CDR2 is SQIVND (reference sequence). V gave up 5 bases and J gave up 6 bases; unmatched junction bases: 9. The CDR3 is CASSQRGPASEQYF. In DNA form, the CDR3 reads TGTGCCAGTAGTCAGCGGGGGCCGGCTAGCGAGCAGTACTTC.

The rearrangement joins TRBV18 to TRBJ2-3; possible D gene TRBD2, 5 bases. The ends were cut back, 3 bases at V and 8 bases at J, with 15 bases in the middle. In germline, CDR1 is KGHSH, CDR2 LQKENI. The CDR3 is 14 amino acids. In nucleotides, the CDR3 is TGTGCCAGCTCACCGGAACTAGTTGACGCTACGCAGTATTTT. It yields the protein CASSPELVDATQYF.

This clonotype has at least ten counts. J is TRBJ1-2 and V is TRBV29-1; TRBD1 might be the D (6 bases). The CDR3 sequence is 12 residues long. Germline V lookup: CDR1 SQVTM, CDR2 ANQGSEA. V gave up 4 bases and J gave up 3 bases, with 9 bases separating them. The DNA for the CDR3 is TGCAGCGTTGGACAGGTCGACTATGGCTACACCTTC. As protein: CSVGQVDYGYTF.

This clonotype has a single count. A much larger clone lies a single base off, so this may be a read error. The genes are TRBV3-1 and TRBJ1-2; no clear D gene. The CDR3 sequence is 14 residues long. The germline V gene has CDR1 LGHDT and CDR2 YNNKEL (reference sequence). CDR3 sequence (DNA): TGTGCCAGCAGCCAAGACGCTTCCCACTATGGCGACACCTTC. It yields the protein CASSQDASHYGDTF.

This clonotype was found many times. The genes are TRBV12-3 or TRBV12-4 and TRBJ2-1; 14 nucleotides line up with TRBD2. The length of the CDR3 is 17 residues. Trimming removed 3 bases from V and 7 bases from J; junction bases left unmatched: 8. The CDR3 sequence is CASSFRGWTSGRNEQFF. The DNA of the CDR3 is TGTGCCAGCAGTTTTCGGGGATGGACTAGCGGGAGGAATGAGCAGTTCTTC.

There are many counts of this clonotype. The rearrangement joins TRBV7-2 to TRBJ2-4, with 7 bases lining up with TRBD1. The CDR3 extends over 15 amino acids. Germline CDR1 reads SGHTA; CDR2 reads FQGNSA. The V segment lost 5 bases and the J segment 8 bases; nucleotides outside the gene matches: 12. The CDR3, as DNA: TGTGCCAGCAGCCCCCGGGACAGTTGGGCTGACATTCAGTACTTC. Amino acid sequence: CASSPRDSWADIQYF.

The sample holds many counts of this clonotype. V is TRBV7-9 and J is TRBJ1-5; 11 nucleotides agree with TRBD1. With 4 bases clipped from V and 4 bases from J, the junction kept 3 bases outside the gene matches. CDR1 and CDR2 (germline): SEHNR, FQNEAQ (reference sequence). The CDR3 covers 15 residues. The CDR3: CASSSDRGRNQPQHF. The CDR3, as DNA: TGTGCCAGCAGCTCGGACAGGGGGCGAAATCAGCCCCAGCATTTT.